Each of the 5 T cell receptor beta chains below was sequenced from the same sample in a study of control samples from healthy donors and cancer patients. Using immunoSEQ multiplex PCR, the repertoire was profiled, and TCRdb retains in-frame clones only, with some absent. Of about 220,000 clones listed, around 94% are singletons. Sequences were obtained from blood. These receptors were obtained from a man aged 50 to 60 in good health.

The chain uses TRBV20-1 and TRBJ2-3; the match to TRBD1 covers 11 bases. The CDR3 is 16 residues long. J lost 2 bases, V lost 3 bases, and 7 bases had no gene match. Germline values: CDR1 DFQATT, CDR2 SNEGSKA (reference sequence). The CDR3 is CSASWGTGGDTDTQYF. The DNA of the CDR3 is TGCAGTGCTAGTTGGGGGACAGGGGGTGACACAGATACGCAGTATTTT.

The V and J genes are TRBV5-1 and TRBJ1-1; 7 bases align to TRBD1. Losses at the gene ends were 0 bases for V and 11 bases for J; bases not matched to a gene: 7. The CDR3 is 13 amino acids. Germline V lookup: CDR1 SGHRS, CDR2 YFSETQ. The CDR3, as DNA: TGCGCCAGCAGCTTGGAGGGGGCTCCGGAGGCTTTCTTT. Translation gives CASSLEGAPEAFF.

The V gene is TRBV28, the J gene TRBJ1-4; 8 nucleotides agree with TRBD1. V lost 7 bases to trimming and J lost 3 bases; unmatched junction nucleotides: 7. From germline, CDR1 is MDHEN and CDR2 SYDVKM. The CDR3 runs 15 residues. The CDR3 region has the DNA TGTGCCAGCATCATGGGACAGGTAGCTAATGAAAAACTGTTTTTT. It translates to CASIMGQVANEKLFF. Looking up the rest from reference TRBV28 and TRBJ1-4 gives the full variable domain: DVKVTQSSRYLVKRTGEKVFLECVQDMDHENMFWYRQDPGLGLRLIYFSYDVKMKEKGDIPEGYSVSREKKERFSLILESASTNQTSMYLCASIMGQVANEKLFFGSGTQLSVL.

This sequence joins TRBV5-1 and TRBJ1-2, with D unclear. V was pared by 2 bases and J by 8 bases, with 10 bases between. CDR1 is SGHRS and CDR2 is YFSETQ in the germline V gene. The CDR3 runs to 12 residues. In nucleotides, the CDR3 is TGCGCCAGCAGCTTAACGAAAAGCGGCTACACCTTC. Protein: CASSLTKSGYTF.

The V gene is TRBV7-8, the J gene TRBJ2-1, with 7 bases fitting TRBD1. The CDR3 length is 16 residues. The germline gives CDR1 SGHVS, CDR2 FQNEAQ. Trimming removed 6 bases from V and 4 bases from J; junction bases left unmatched: 12. This CDR3 reads CASRPWGTALYNEQFF. The DNA of the CDR3 is TGTGCCAGCAGACCGTGGGGGACAGCATTGTACAATGAGCAGTTCTTC.